The 5 T cell receptor beta chains given below trace back to one sample, sequenced in a study of T cells in Graves' hyperthyroidism and ophthalmopathy. TCR beta CDR3 regions were amplified from RNA. First-round RT-PCR with HTBI primers amplified the TCR CDR3 region. MiXCR, applied by TCRdb to the multiplex PCR reads, yields one record per CDR3 protein. The sample lists 490,000 or so distinct CDR3 sequences; 22% were seen once. Sequences were obtained from blood. These receptors all stem from a woman in her 70s with Graves' ophthalmopathy.

This clonotype was picked up a small number of times. The V and J genes are TRBV13 and TRBJ2-7; D unclear. V was pared by 0 bases and J by 2 bases, with 8 bases between. The CDR3 has 14 amino acids. Germline values: CDR1 PRHDT, CDR2 FYEKMQ (reference sequence). CDR3 in DNA: TGTGCCAGCAGCTTAGGTCAAACCCCCTACGAGCAGTACTTC. Its protein is CASSLGQTPYEQYF.

The V call is TRBV13, the J call TRBJ1-5, with a possible D match to TRBD1 (5 bases). The CDR3 covers 14 residues. Trimming stripped 9 bases from V and 2 bases from J, with 14 bases between. Germline CDR1 PRHDT, CDR2 FYEKMQ (reference sequence). CDR3 sequence reads: CASNRRGGNQPQHF. CDR3 coding DNA: TGTGCCAGTAACAGGAGGGGCGGCAATCAGCCCCAGCATTTT.

This clonotype has more than one count but fewer than ten. This chain connects TRBV29-1 to TRBJ2-1, with 11 bases lining up with TRBD2. CDR1 is SQVTM and CDR2 is ANQGSEA in the germline V gene. This CDR3 comprises 14 residues. V lost 6 bases to trimming and J lost 2 bases; unmatched junction nucleotides: 3. CDR3 protein: CSVDSGRAYNEQFF. CDR3 nucleotide sequence: TGCAGCGTCGATAGCGGGAGGGCCTACAATGAGCAGTTCTTC.

The CDR3 sequence: CASREVGNEEKLFF. In DNA form, the CDR3 reads TGTGCCAGCAGGGAGGTGGGAAACGAAGAAAAACTGTTTTTT. The chain joins TRBV12-3 or TRBV12-4 to TRBJ1-4, with D hard to call. The CDR3 spans 14 residues. V was cut by 6 bases and J by 8 bases, with 16 bases left in between.

This clonotype was detected a few times. This chain connects TRBV18 to TRBJ1-4; a weak D match, TRBD1 (5 bases). V was pared by 3 bases and J by 1 base, with 9 bases between. The CDR3 covers 15 residues. The V gene's germline CDR1 is KGHSH and CDR2 LQKENI. The CDR3 here is CASSPAQGTNEKLFF. In nucleotides, the CDR3 is TGTGCCAGCTCACCCGCCCAGGGAACTAATGAAAAACTGTTTTTT. The variable domain in full, with the rest retrieved from reference TRBV18 and TRBJ1-4, is NAGVMQNPRHLVRRRGQEARLRCSPMKGHSHVYWYRQLPEEGLKFMVYLQKENIIDESGMPKERFSAEFPKEGPSILRIQQVVRGDSAAYFCASSPAQGTNEKLFFGSGTQLSVL.